This TCR beta chain was identified in a study of beta chain features in type 1 diabetes. Findings and limits, study-wide: In comparison with healthy donors, patients had naive, central memory and Treg TCRB repertoires that appeared more similar.

The isolated RNA, all of it, was reverse transcribed, so expressed TCRB transcripts were what got sequenced. TCRdb keeps only in-frame clones here, not all; method: immunoSEQ multiplex PCR. The repertoire holds hundreds of thousands of clones, with 25% to 35% as singletons. On this clone itself: What it recognizes is unknown.

There are 12 residues in the CDR3. Germline lookup yields CDR1 SQVTM and CDR2 ANQGSEA. Sorting with CD45RO/CCR7/CD25/CD127/CD95/CD27 yielded naive, central memory, regulatory and stem-like memory CD4+ cells. The source of this sequence is a man between 18 and 29 years old in good health. Sequencing was carried out using naive CD4+ T cells from blood. The chain links TRBV29-1 to TRBJ2-7; D assignment may be TRBD1 or TRBD2 (5 bases each). DNA for the CDR3: TGCAGTTGCGCCCGGGACGTGGACGAGCAGTACTTC. It codes for CSCARDVDEQYF.